This T cell receptor beta chain was identified during a study of blood T cell repertoires in COVID-19 (dated by TCRdb to the early 2020s). For context, the study as a whole: Collaborator samples came from the United States, Italy and Spain and covered acute and convalescent phases of COVID-19. The prospective study material was composed of cDNA or gDNA derived from T cells, B-cell-depleted T cells, or PBMCs. The dataset comprised deeply sampled blood TCRbeta repertoires from subjects exposed to, actively infected with, or recovered from COVID-19. The repertoires were released in a freely available public database intended as a resource for research on the immune response to SARS-CoV-2. Samples came from the ongoing ImmuneRACE study (first 160 participants) plus 1,254 subjects from 6 global collaborators. A de-identified subject ID, COVID-19 status, age in years and sex were almost always included in the sample metadata. Where available, HLA class I and class II types were obtained from metadata supplied by the sample provider rather than from assay-based typing. General study outcomes and caveats: How much clinical and demographic metadata was included differed by source and by participant, and the metadata was provided uncurated.

The count of this clone is one. Its recognized antigen is unknown. There are no base qualities to consult, and no much larger clone falls within one base. Deletion took 3 bases off V and 0 bases off J, with a span of 12 bases between the germline ends. The CDR3 goes from the cysteine to the phenylalanine over 14 residues. Only CDR3 DNA is held: 42 bases, read in frame from base 1. CDR1 and CDR2 (DFQATT, SNEGSKA) derive from the germline V gene (reference sequence). The immunoSEQ Assay, a bias-controlled multiplex PCR, was used to amplify TCRbeta CDR3 regions from genomic DNA. As for the original processing: Nucleated cell counts per sample were estimated from amplification of reference gene primers within the assay. Sequence reads were collapsed and filtered to measure the absolute abundance of every unique TCRbeta CDR3 rearrangement. Productive Simpson clonality was computed per sample as the square root of Simpson's diversity index over productive rearrangements. Held by TCRdb, this immuneACCESS table contains in-frame sequences only and omits some clones. Under half of the omission traces to an unresolved V gene where checked; the cause of the rest is unknown. The DNA was the basis for D and trimming; V, J and clone size are from that table. Recorded for this sample are 160,000 or so clones; 84% of them occurred a single time. The biggest ten clones account for nearly 8% of the sample.

Participants in the prospective study were aged about 18 to 90 years, lived in about two dozen United States geographic areas, and enrolled through a virtual design. In the prospective study, cohorts were assigned on the basis of participant-reported clinical history obtained from a screening survey and a study questionnaire. Recovered participants in ImmuneRACE Cohort 3 were defined as having two consecutive negative NP/OP PCR tests, clearance from a healthcare professional, or resolution of symptoms. In the prospective study, mobile phlebotomists collected whole blood, serum and a nasopharyngeal or oropharyngeal swab from each participant. Participants in the prospective study had the option to provide additional blood draws and questionnaires over an approximately 2-month period. Prospective study blood samples were shipped either frozen or at room temperature before DNA extraction.

The V and J genes are TRBV20-1 and TRBJ2-7; tentative D gene TRBD2, with 5 bases matching. This sequence was found in a woman in her forties or fifties who had recovered from COVID-19. Input material: PBMCs or T cells enriched from blood (not recorded which). The CDR3 reads CSASLASRSYEQYF. The DNA sequence is TGCAGTGCTAGTCTTGCTAGCCGCTCCTACGAGCAGTACTTC.